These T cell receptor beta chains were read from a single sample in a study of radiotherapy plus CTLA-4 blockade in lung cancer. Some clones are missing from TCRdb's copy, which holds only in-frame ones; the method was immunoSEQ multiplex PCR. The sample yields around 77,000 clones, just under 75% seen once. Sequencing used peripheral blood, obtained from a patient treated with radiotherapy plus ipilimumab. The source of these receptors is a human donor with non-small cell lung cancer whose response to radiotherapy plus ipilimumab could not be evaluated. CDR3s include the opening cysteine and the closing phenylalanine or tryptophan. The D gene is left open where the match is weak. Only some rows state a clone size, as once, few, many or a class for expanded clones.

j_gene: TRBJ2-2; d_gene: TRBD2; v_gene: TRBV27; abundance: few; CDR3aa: CASSPPGLPKSNTGELFF; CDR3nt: TGTGCCAGCAGTCCCCCGGGACTACCGAAATCGAACACCGGGGAGCTGTTTTTT
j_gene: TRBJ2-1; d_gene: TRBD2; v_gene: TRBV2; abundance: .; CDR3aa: CASRERLAGVYEQFF; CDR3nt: TGTGCCAGCAGGGAACGACTAGCGGGAGTCTATGAGCAGTTCTTC
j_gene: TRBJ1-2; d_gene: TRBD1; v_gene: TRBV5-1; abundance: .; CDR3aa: CASTPTGNYGYTF; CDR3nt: TGCGCCAGCACCCCGACAGGGAACTATGGCTACACCTTC
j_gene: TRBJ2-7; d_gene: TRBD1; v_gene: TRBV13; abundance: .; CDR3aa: CASSIPDRGDEQYF; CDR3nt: TGTGCCAGCAGCATCCCGGACAGGGGGGACGAGCAGTACTTC
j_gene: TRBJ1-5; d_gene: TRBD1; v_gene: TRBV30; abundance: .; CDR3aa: CAWSKGRTGFDQPQHF; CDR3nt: TGTGCCTGGAGTAAAGGACGGACAGGGTTCGATCAGCCCCAGCATTTT
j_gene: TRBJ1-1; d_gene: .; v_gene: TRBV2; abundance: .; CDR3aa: CASSVSVNTEAFF; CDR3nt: TGTGCCAGCAGTGTCAGCGTAAACACTGAAGCTTTCTTT
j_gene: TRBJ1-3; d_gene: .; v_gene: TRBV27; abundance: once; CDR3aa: CASSFGGGDTIYF; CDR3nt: TGTGCCAGCAGTTTCGGAGGCGGGGACACCATATATTTT
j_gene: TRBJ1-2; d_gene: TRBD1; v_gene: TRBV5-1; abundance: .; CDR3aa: CASSQRTGALANYGYTF; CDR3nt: TGCGCCAGCAGCCAACGGACAGGGGCCCTAGCTAACTATGGCTACACCTTC
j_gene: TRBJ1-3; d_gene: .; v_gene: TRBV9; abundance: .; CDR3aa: CASSVVPQVRPGNTIYF; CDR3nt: TGTGCCAGCAGCGTAGTCCCGCAGGTTCGACCCGGAAACACCATATATTTT
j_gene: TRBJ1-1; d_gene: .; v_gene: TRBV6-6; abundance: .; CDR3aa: CASSYIGRGTEAFF; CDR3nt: TGTGCCAGCAGTTATATCGGAAGGGGCACTGAAGCTTTCTTT
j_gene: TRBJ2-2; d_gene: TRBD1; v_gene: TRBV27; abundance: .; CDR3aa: CASSPRTGRTGELFF; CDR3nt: TGTGCCAGCAGCCCCCGGACAGGCCGAACCGGGGAGCTGTTTTTT
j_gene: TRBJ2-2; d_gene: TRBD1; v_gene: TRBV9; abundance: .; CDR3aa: CASSSPGGTGELFF; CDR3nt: TGTGCCAGCAGCTCGCCAGGGGGCACCGGGGAGCTGTTTTTT
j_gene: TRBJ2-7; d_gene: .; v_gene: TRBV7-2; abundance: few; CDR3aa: CASSFVPSYEQYF; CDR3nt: TGTGCCAGCAGCTTCGTTCCCTCCTACGAGCAGTACTTC
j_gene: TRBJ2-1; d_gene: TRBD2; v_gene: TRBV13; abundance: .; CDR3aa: CASSFQGLAGVGDEQFF; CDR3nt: TGTGCCAGCAGCTTCCAAGGACTAGCGGGAGTAGGAGATGAGCAGTTCTTC
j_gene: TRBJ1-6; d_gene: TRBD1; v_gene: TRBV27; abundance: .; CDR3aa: CASSDRGPYNSPLHF; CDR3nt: TGTGCCAGCAGTGACAGGGGGCCCTATAATTCACCCCTCCACTTT
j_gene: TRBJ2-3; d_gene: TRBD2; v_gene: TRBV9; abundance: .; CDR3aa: CASSVGLAGVGDLEQYF; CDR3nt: TGTGCCAGCAGCGTAGGGCTAGCGGGAGTGGGGGACCTGGAGCAGTATTTT
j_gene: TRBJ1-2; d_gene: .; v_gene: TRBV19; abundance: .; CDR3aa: CASRRVTGPGGYTF; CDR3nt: TGTGCCAGTAGGAGAGTAACAGGGCCGGGAGGCTACACCTTC
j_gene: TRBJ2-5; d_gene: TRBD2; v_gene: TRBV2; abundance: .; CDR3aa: CASLAGEETQYF; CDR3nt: TGTGCCAGTCTAGCGGGAGAAGAGACCCAGTACTTC
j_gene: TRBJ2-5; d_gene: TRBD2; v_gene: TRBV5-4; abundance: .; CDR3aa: CASSQGLAGSKTQYF; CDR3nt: TGTGCCAGCAGCCAGGGACTAGCGGGGTCAAAGACCCAGTACTTC
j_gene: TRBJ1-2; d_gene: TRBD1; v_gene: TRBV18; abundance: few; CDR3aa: CASSPGQGVGYTF; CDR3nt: TGTGCCAGCTCACCTGGACAGGGGGTTGGCTACACCTTC
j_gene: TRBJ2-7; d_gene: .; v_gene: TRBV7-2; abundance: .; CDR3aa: CASSFLGHYLYEQYF; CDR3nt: TGTGCCAGCAGCTTCCTGGGACATTACCTCTACGAGCAGTACTTC
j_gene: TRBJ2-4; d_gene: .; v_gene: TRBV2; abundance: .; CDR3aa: CASVGGLNIQYF; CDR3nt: TGTGCCAGCGTTGGGGGCTTAAACATTCAGTACTTC
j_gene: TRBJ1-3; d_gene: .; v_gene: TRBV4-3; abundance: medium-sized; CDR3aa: CASSQDGLPGNTIYF; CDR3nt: TGCGCCAGCAGCCAAGACGGGTTGCCTGGAAACACCATATATTTT
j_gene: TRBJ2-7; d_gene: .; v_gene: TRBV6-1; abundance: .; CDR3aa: CASCRQHSYEQYF; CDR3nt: TGTGCCAGCTGCCGACAGCATTCCTACGAGCAGTACTTC
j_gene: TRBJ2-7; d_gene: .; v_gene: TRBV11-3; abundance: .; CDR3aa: CASSLAGTYEQYF; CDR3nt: TGTGCCAGCAGCTTGGCAGGAACGTACGAGCAGTACTTC
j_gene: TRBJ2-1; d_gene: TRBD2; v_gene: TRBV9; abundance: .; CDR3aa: CASTFSGGPLEEQFF; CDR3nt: TGTGCCAGCACCTTTAGCGGGGGCCCCTTGGAGGAGCAGTTCTTC
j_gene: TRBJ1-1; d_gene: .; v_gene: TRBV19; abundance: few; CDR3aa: CASSIGQMNTEAFF; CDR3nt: TGTGCCAGTAGTATTGGACAAATGAACACTGAAGCTTTCTTT
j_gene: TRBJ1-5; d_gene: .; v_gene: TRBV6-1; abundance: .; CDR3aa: CASSEDRIIAYSNQPQHF; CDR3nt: TGTGCCAGCAGTGAGGACAGAATAATAGCTTATAGCAATCAGCCCCAGCATTTT
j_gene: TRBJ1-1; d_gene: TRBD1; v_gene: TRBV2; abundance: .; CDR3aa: CASTIRTGEGTEAFF; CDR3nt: TGTGCCAGCACGATCAGGACAGGGGAGGGGACTGAAGCTTTCTTT